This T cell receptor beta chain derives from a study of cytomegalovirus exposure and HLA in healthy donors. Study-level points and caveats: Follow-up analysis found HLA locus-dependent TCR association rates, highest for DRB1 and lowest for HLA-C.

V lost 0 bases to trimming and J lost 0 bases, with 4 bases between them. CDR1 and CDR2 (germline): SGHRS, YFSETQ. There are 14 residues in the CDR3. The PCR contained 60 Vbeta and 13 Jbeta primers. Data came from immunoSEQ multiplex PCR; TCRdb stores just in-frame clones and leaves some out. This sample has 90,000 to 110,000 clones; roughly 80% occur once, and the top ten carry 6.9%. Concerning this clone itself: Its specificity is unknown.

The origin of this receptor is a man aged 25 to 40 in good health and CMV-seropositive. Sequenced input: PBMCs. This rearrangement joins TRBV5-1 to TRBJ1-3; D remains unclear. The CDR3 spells CASSLEYSGNTIYF. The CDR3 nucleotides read TGCGCCAGCAGCTTGGAATACTCTGGAAACACCATATATTTT.